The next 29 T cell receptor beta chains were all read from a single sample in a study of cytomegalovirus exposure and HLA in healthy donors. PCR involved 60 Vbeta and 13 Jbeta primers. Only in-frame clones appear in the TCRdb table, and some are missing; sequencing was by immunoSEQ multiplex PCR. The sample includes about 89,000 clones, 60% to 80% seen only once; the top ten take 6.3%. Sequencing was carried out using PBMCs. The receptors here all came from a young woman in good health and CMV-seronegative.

The CDR3 here is CASSNDRGPDTQYF. The CDR3 coding sequence is TGTGCCAGCAGCAACGACAGGGGCCCAGATACGCAGTATTTT. This rearrangement joins TRBV5-6 to TRBJ2-3; 8 bases are shared with TRBD1. The CDR3 has 14 residues. The germline CDR1 and CDR2 sequences are SGHDT and YYEEEE. The ends lost 4 bases at V and 4 bases at J; junction bases unmatched: 5.

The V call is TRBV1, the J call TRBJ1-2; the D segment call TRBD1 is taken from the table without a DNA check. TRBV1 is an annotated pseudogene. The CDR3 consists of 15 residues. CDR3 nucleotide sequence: TGCACCAGCAGCCAACCTGACAGGGGGTCGGGGGGCTACACCTTC. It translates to CTSSQPDRGSGGYTF.

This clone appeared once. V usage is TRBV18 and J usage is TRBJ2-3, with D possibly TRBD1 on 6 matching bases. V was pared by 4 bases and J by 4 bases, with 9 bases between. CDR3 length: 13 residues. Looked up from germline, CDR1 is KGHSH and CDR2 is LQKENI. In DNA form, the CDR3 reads TGTGCCAGCTCACAAACAGGGCCAGATACGCAGTATTTT. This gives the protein CASSQTGPDTQYF.

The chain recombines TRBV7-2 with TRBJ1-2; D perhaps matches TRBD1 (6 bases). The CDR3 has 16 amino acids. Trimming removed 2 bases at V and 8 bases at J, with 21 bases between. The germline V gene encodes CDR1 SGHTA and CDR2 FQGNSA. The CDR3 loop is CASSLPGTGQPGGYTF. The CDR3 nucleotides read TGTGCCAGCAGCTTACCGGGAACGGGACAACCAGGAGGCTACACCTTC.

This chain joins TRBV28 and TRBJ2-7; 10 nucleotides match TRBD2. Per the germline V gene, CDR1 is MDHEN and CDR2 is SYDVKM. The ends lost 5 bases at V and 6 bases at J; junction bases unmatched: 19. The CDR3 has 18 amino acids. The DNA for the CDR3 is TGTGCCAGCAGTACAGGTGGGAGCGGGAGGGGAAGTCCAGGCGAGCAGTACTTC. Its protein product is CASSTGGSGRGSPGEQYF.

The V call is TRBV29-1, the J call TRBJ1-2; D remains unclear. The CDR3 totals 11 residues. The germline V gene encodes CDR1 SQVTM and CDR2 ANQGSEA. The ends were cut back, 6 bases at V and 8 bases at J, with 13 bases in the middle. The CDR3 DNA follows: TGCAGCGTAAAGTCCTCAGTAGGCTACACCTTC. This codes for CSVKSSVGYTF.

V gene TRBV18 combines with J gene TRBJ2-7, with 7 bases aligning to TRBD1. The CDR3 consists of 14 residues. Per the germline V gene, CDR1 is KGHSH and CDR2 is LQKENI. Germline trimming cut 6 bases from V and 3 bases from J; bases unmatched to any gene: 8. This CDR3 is CASSVRQGIYEQYF. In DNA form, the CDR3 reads TGTGCCAGCTCCGTGAGACAGGGCATCTACGAGCAGTACTTC.

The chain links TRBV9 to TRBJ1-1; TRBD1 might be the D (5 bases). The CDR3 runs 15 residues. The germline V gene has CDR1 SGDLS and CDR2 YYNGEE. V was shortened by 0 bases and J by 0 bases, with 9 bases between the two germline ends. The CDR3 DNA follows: TGTGCCAGCAGCGTAGGGAGACAGATGAACACTGAAGCTTTCTTT. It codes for CASSVGRQMNTEAFF.

CDR3 sequence: CASSLSLAGGSTEAFF. The CDR3 bases are TGTGCCAGCAGCTTATCCCTGGCAGGGGGGTCGACTGAAGCTTTCTTT. This chain links TRBV7-9 with TRBJ1-1; 7 bases match TRBD1. Germline lookup yields CDR1 SEHNR and CDR2 FQNEAQ (reference sequence). This CDR3 is built from 16 residues. The V and J ends lost 2 bases and 5 bases, in that order; junction bases with no gene match: 11.

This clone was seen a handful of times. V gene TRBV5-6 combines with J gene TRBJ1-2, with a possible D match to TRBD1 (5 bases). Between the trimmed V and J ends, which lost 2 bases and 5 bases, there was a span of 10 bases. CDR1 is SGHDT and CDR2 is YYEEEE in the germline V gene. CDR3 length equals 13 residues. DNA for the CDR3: TGTGCCAGCAGCTTTGGTGGGGGGTATGGCTACACCTTC. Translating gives CASSFGGGYGYTF.

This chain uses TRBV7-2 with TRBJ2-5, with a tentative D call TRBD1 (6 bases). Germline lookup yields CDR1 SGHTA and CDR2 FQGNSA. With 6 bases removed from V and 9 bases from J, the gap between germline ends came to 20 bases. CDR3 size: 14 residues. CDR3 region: CASRVGGRSRAQYF. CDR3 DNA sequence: TGTGCCAGCAGGGTAGGGGGTCGCTCAAGGGCCCAGTACTTC.

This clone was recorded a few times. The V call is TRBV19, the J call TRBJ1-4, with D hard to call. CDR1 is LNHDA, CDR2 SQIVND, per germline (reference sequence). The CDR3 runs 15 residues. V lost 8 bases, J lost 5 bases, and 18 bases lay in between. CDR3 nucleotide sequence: TGTGCCAGTGCCCGAACGGGAGTGTGGAATGAAAAACTGTTTTTT. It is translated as CASARTGVWNEKLFF. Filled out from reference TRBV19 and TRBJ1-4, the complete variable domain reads DGGITQSPKYLFRKEGQNVTLSCEQNLNHDAMYWYRQDPGQGLRLIYYSQIVNDFQKGDIAEGYSVSREKKESFPLTVTSAQKNPTAFYLCASARTGVWNEKLFFGSGTQLSVL.

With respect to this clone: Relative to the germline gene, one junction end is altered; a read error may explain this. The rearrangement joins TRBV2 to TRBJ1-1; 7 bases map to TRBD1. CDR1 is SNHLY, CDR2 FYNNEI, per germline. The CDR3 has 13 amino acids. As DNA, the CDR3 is TGTGCCCGCAGACAGGGAATGGGAACTGAAGCTTTCTTT. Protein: CARRQGMGTEAFF.

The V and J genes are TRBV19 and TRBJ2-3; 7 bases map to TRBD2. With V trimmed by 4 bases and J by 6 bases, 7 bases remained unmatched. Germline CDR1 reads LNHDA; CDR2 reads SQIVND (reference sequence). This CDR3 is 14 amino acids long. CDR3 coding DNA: TGTGCCAGTAGTACGGGCGGGAGAGGTGATACGCAGTATTTT. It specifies CASSTGGRGDTQYF.

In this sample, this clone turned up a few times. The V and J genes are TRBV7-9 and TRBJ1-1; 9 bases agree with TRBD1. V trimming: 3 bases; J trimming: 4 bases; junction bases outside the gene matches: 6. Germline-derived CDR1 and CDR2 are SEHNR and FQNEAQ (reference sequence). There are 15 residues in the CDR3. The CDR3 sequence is CASSLAGTGSTEAFF. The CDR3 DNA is TGTGCCAGCAGCTTGGCCGGGACAGGGAGCACTGAAGCTTTCTTT.

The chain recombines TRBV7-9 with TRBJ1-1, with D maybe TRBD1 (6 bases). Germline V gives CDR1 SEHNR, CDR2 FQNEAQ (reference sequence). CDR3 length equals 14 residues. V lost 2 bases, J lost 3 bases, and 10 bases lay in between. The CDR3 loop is CASSLTAGDTEAFF. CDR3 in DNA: TGTGCCAGCAGCTTAACGGCAGGGGACACTGAAGCTTTCTTT.

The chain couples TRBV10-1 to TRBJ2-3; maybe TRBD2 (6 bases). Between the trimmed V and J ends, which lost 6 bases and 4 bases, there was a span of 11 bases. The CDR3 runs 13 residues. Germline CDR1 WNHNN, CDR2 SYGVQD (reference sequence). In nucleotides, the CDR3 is TGCGCCAGCAGCCGGGACTTGGCAGATACGCAGTATTTT. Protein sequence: CASSRDLADTQYF.

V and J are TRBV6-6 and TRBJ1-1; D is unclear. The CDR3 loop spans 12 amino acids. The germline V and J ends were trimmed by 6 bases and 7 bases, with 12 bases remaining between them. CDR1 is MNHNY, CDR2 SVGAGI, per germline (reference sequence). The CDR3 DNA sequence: TGTGCCAGCAGCCCCTATAAAAGTGAAGCTTTCTTT. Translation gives CASSPYKSEAFF.

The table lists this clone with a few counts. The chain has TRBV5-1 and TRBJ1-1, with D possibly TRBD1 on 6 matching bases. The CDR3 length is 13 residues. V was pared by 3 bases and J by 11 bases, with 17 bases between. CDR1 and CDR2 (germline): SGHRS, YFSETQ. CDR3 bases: TGCGCCAGCAGCTCCTGGGGGGGGCGCGAGGCTTTCTTT. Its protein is CASSSWGGREAFF.

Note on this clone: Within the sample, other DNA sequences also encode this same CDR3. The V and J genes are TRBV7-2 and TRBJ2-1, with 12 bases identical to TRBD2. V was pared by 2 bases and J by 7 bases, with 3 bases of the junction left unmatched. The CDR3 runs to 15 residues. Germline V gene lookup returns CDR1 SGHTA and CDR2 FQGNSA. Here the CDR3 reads CASSLRTSGRNEQFF. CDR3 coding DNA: TGTGCCAGCAGCTTACGTACTAGCGGGAGGAATGAGCAGTTCTTC.

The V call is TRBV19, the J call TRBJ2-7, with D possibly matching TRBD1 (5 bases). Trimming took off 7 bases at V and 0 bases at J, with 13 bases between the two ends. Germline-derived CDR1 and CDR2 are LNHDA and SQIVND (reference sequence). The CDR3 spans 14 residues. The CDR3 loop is CASIHRGPSYEQYF. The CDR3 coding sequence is TGTGCCAGTATCCATAGGGGCCCCTCCTACGAGCAGTACTTC. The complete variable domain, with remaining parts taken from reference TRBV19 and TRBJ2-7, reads DGGITQSPKYLFRKEGQNVTLSCEQNLNHDAMYWYRQDPGQGLRLIYYSQIVNDFQKGDIAEGYSVSREKKESFPLTVTSAQKNPTAFYLCASIHRGPSYEQYFGPGTRLTVT.

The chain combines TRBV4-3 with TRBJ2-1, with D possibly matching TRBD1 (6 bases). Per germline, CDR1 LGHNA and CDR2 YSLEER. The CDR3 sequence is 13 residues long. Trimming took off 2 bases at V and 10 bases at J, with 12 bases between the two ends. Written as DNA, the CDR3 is TGCGCCAGCAGCCAACTCCAGGACAGAGAGCAGTTCTTC. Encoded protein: CASSQLQDREQFF.

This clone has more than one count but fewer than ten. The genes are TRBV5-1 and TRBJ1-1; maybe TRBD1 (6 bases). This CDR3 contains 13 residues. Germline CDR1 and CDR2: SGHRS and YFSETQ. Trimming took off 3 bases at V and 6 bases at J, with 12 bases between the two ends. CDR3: CASSSGEGAEAFF. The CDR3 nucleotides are TGCGCCAGCAGCTCTGGGGAGGGGGCTGAAGCTTTCTTT.

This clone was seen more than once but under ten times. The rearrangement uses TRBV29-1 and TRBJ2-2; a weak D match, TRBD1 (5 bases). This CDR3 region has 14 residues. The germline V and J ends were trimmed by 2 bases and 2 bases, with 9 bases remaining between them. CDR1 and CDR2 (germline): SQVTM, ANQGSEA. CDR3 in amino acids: CSVEQGFNTGELFF. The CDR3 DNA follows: TGCAGCGTTGAACAGGGCTTTAACACCGGGGAGCTGTTTTTT.

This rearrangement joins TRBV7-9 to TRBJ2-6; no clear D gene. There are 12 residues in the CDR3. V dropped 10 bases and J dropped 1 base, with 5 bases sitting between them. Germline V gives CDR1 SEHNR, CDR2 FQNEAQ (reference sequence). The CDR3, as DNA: TGTGCCAACTTATCTGGGGCCAACGTCCTGACTTTC. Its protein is CANLSGANVLTF.

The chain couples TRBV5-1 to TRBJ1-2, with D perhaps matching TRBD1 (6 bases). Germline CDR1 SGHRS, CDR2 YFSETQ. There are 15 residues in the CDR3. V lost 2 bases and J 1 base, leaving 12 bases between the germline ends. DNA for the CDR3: TGCGCCAGCAGCTTAACAGGGCTTGTTAACTATGGCTACACCTTC. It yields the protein CASSLTGLVNYGYTF.

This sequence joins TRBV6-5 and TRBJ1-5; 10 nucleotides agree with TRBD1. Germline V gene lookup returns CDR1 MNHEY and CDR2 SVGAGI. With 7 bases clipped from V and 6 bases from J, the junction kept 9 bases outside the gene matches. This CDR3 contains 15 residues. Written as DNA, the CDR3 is TGTGCCAGCAAGGACGGACAGGGGGTAGGTCAGCCCCAGCATTTT. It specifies CASKDGQGVGQPQHF.

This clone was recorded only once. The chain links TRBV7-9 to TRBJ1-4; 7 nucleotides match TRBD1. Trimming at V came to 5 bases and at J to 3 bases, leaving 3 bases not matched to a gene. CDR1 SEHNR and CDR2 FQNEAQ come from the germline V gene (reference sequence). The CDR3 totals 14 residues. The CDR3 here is CASSGQVANEKLFF. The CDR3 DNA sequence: TGTGCCAGCAGCGGACAGGTGGCTAATGAAAAACTGTTTTTT.

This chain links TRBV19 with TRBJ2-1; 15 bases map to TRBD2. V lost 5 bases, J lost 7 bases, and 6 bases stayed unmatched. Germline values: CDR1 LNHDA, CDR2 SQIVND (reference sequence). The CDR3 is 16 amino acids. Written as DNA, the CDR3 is TGTGCCAGTAGTCCACCGGGACTAGCGGGAGGAAATGAGCAGTTCTTC. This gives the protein CASSPPGLAGGNEQFF.